This T cell receptor (beta chain) was identified in a study of CD8+ T cells in alopecia areata. Study-wide context: Tofacitinib treatment spanned 6 to 18 months, with 6 months off drug afterward.

The CDR3 spans 15 residues. Germline V gives CDR1 MGHDK, CDR2 SYGVNS. The J segment lost 1 base and the V segment lost 6 bases, leaving 5 bases of the junction unmatched. cDNA serving as the sequencing template came from extracted, reverse transcribed RNA. Clones were read by immunoSEQ multiplex PCR, and TCRdb kept only the in-frame ones, dropping some. The repertoire holds 200,000 to 250,000 clones, less than 80% seen once, with 1.2% in the top ten. Sample: CD4+ T cells sorted from blood, taken at week 0. The chain carries TRBV25-1 and TRBJ2-7, with 11 nucleotides matching TRBD1. The origin of this receptor is a human donor with alopecia areata. This chain's CDR3 is CASRLGTGGSYEQYF. Written as DNA, the CDR3 is TGTGCCAGCAGGCTCGGGACAGGGGGTTCCTACGAGCAGTACTTC.